This T cell receptor (beta chain) was sequenced for a study of cytotoxic CD8 clonotypes in ibrutinib-treated CLL. Study background: In all, roughly 11 patients were relapsed/refractory, some 14 were treatment-naive and roughly 18 were IGHV unmutated. General observations from the study: Rare overall, public clonotypes shrank or held steady under therapy.

The trim removed 0 bases at V and 2 bases at J, leaving 0 bases unmatched. This CDR3 region has 14 residues. From germline, CDR1 is LNHNV and CDR2 YYDKDF (reference sequence). In this sample, this clone turned up a few times. Its antigen remains unknown. Repertoires were generated with immunoSEQ multiplex PCR, while TCRdb's copy carries only in-frame clones and drops some. The repertoire has some 130,000 clones, around four fifths of them found once; the top ten carry roughly 3.3%. V usage is TRBV15 and J usage is TRBJ2-5; 7 bases agree with TRBD2. This TCR came from a human donor with chronic lymphocytic leukemia. Specimen: PBMCs, collected after 24 months of ibrutinib treatment. CDR3 amino acids: CATSREGLQETQYF. CDR3 DNA sequence: TGTGCCACCAGCAGAGAGGGACTACAAGAGACCCAGTACTTC.